This T cell receptor beta chain was found in a study of CD8 T cells in ankylosing spondylitis. TCRdb called the 5' RACE reads again in MiXCR, with one record for every CDR3 protein. Found here are under 450,000 distinct CDR3 sequences, more than 20% of them singletons; the top ten hold 13%. The CDR3 covers 14 residues. V lost 4 bases and J lost 0; bases outside the gene matches: 3. CDR1 DFQATT and CDR2 SNEGSKA come from the germline V gene (reference sequence). The sample consisted of blood, either unsorted or a sorted T cell fraction (not recorded which). The TCR was taken from a male donor with ankylosing spondylitis or in good health (not recorded which). V and J are TRBV20-1 and TRBJ2-1; the match to TRBD2 covers 7 bases. CDR3 sequence: CSATTSNSYNEQFF. CDR3 coding DNA: TGCAGTGCTACGACTAGCAACTCCTACAATGAGCAGTTCTTC.